This T cell receptor beta chain is drawn from a study of blood T cell repertoires in COVID-19 (dated by TCRdb to the early 2020s). Broadly, across the study: The collaborator samples originated in the United States, Italy and Spain and spanned the acute and convalescent phases of COVID-19. The repertoires were released in a freely available public database meant as a resource for research on the immune response to SARS-CoV-2. HLA class I and class II types, where available, came from metadata supplied by the sample provider rather than from assay-based typing. Samples came from the ongoing ImmuneRACE study (first 160 participants) plus 1,254 subjects from 6 global collaborators. The prospective study material was composed of cDNA or gDNA derived from T cells, B-cell-depleted T cells, or PBMCs. The sample metadata nearly always contained a de-identified subject ID, COVID-19 status, age in years and sex. Deeply sampled blood TCRbeta repertoires from subjects exposed to, actively infected with, or recovered from COVID-19 were included in the dataset.

The immunoSEQ Assay, a bias-controlled multiplex PCR, was used to amplify TCRbeta CDR3 regions from genomic DNA. The study's processing was this. The number of nucleated cells in each sample was estimated by amplification of reference gene primers within the assay. Sequence reads were collapsed and filtered to measure the absolute abundance of every unique TCRbeta CDR3 rearrangement. For each sample, productive Simpson clonality was calculated as the square root of Simpson's diversity index across productive rearrangements. The source is immuneACCESS, and TCRdb retained only in-frame sequences with V and J called. Part of the clones is not carried over; for the studies checked, unresolved V genes explain less than half of this, and the remainder is unexplained. That table furnishes V, J and clone size, whereas the DNA furnished D and trimming. The sample has under 250,000 clones on record, roughly nine tenths of them singletons. Jointly, the top ten make up 0.8% to 1% of the sample.

Study-wide conclusions, independent of this receptor: How much clinical and demographic metadata was included differed by source and by participant, and the metadata was provided uncurated.

On this clone itself: Its binding antigen is unknown. There are no base qualities to consult, and no much larger clone falls within one base.

In Seattle, one collaborating source enrolled patients while the infection was active and tracked those patients longitudinally over the course of disease. The collaborating institutions used their own protocols to collect whole blood in K2EDTA tubes. Collaborator samples were shipped for TCRbeta analysis as frozen whole blood, isolated PBMCs, or DNA extracted from either sample type. The germline V gene specifies SGHVS as CDR1 and FNYEAQ as CDR2. V is cut by 0 bases and J by 1 base, and the space between the germline ends is 11 bases. CDR3 length: 16 amino acids, cysteine to phenylalanine. The retained sequence is limited to the CDR3, 48 bases, with the frame set at the first base.

The TCR sequence derives from a man between 60 and 75 years old with COVID-19, enrolled during active disease. What was sequenced was peripheral blood. Here the chain combines TRBV7-6 and TRBJ2-3, with the D gene too uncertain to name. The nucleotides read TGTGCCAGCAGCTTAGCGCTGGCACCCCGCACAGATACGCAGTATTTT. It is translated as CASSLALAPRTDTQYF.